Sequencing of this TCR beta chain was carried out in a study of OX40 agonist ivuxolimab in advanced cancers. Patients with a history of autoimmune disease or on systemic immunosuppression were excluded. Peripheral blood came from all dose cohorts at three timepoints. V lost 7 bases to trimming and J lost 7 bases, with 19 bases between them. Germline lookup yields CDR1 MNHEY and CDR2 SVGAGI. This CDR3 is 14 amino acids long. TCRdb keeps only in-frame clones here, not all; method: immunoSEQ multiplex PCR. The sample lists about 68,000 clones; around 83% were seen once. Regarding this clone: Its antigen is currently unknown.

General study points: On average, CD8+ T cells showed a greater number of expanded clones than CD4+.

The origin of this receptor is an adult with an advanced solid tumor such as melanoma, head and neck, liver or kidney cancer. Sequenced here: CD4+ or CD8+ T cells sorted from blood, sampled in a trial of the OX40 agonist ivuxolimab. This chain links TRBV6-5 with TRBJ1-2; no definite D call. The chain's CDR3 is CASTNLAVASGYTF. The CDR3 DNA follows: TGTGCCAGCACCAATCTAGCGGTTGCGAGTGGCTACACCTTC.